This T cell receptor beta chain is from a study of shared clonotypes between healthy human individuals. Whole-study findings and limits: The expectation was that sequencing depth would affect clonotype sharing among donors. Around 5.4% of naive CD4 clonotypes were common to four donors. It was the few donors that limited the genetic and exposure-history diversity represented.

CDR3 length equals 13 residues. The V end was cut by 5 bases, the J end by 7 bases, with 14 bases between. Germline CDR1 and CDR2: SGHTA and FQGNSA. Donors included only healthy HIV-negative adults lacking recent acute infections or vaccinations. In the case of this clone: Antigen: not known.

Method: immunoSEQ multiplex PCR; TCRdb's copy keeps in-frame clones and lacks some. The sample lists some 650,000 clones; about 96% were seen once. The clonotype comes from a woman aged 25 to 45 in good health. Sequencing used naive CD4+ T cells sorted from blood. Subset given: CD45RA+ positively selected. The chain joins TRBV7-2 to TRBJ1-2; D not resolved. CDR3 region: CASSPGLAGGYTF. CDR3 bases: TGTGCCAGCAGCCCGGGCCTGGCGGGTGGCTACACCTTC.